This passage covers 17 T cell receptor beta chains from one sample sequenced in a study of cytomegalovirus exposure and HLA in healthy donors. The primer mix had 60 Vbeta and 13 Jbeta primers. The data were produced by immunoSEQ multiplex PCR, yet TCRdb's version contains in-frame clones alone and is incomplete. The data show roughly 150,000 clones, approximately 78% seen once. Sequenced input: PBMCs. The receptors originated from a male donor in good health and CMV-seropositive.

The V gene is TRBV4-1, the J gene TRBJ2-5; the match to TRBD2 covers 11 bases. The closer fit of TRBJ2-7 to the DNA end suggests the J call may be wrong. The CDR3 totals 15 residues. From germline, CDR1 is MGHRA and CDR2 YSYEKL. CDR3 in amino acids: CASSQGLAGPYEQYF. As DNA, the CDR3 is TGCGCCAGCAGCCAAGGACTAGCGGGACCCTACGAGCAGTACTTC.

The rearrangement uses TRBV9 and TRBJ1-6; tentatively, D is TRBD1 (5 bases). CDR1 is SGDLS, CDR2 YYNGEE, per germline. V was clipped by 0 bases and J by 0 bases, with 10 bases between them. The CDR3 extends over 17 amino acids. CDR3 region: CASSVDRGFSYNSPLHF. CDR3 nucleotide sequence: TGTGCCAGCAGCGTAGATCGGGGGTTCTCCTATAATTCACCCCTCCACTTT.

V gene TRBV18 combines with J gene TRBJ2-3; D gene ambiguous. CDR3 size: 13 residues. Trimming took off 3 bases at V and 0 bases at J, with 4 bases between the two ends. Looked up from germline, CDR1 is KGHSH and CDR2 is LQKENI. The DNA of the CDR3 is TGTGCCAGCTCACCCCCTAGCACAGATACGCAGTATTTT. Protein sequence: CASSPPSTDTQYF.

The rearrangement links TRBV6-5 to TRBJ2-5; weak D call: TRBD2 (6 bases). The germline V gene has CDR1 MNHEY and CDR2 SVGAGI. The V end was cut by 2 bases, the J end by 5 bases, with 9 bases between. CDR3 length: 13 amino acids. CDR3 sequence reads: CASSYGAGETQYF. CDR3 bases: TGTGCCAGCAGTTACGGGGCGGGGGAGACCCAGTACTTC.

The V and J genes are TRBV7-9 and TRBJ2-7; D gene unclear. The length of the CDR3 is 13 residues. Germline CDR1 reads SEHNR; CDR2 reads FQNEAQ (reference sequence). The V and J ends lost 0 bases and 3 bases respectively, with 6 bases between them. For the CDR3, the DNA is TGTGCCAGCAGCTTAGCGGGCGACTACGAGCAGTACTTC. Translating it yields CASSLAGDYEQYF.

This chain links TRBV2 with TRBJ1-2; TRBD1 aligns across 9 bases. Per the germline V gene, CDR1 is SNHLY and CDR2 is FYNNEI. Unmatched junction bases numbered 5, after V lost 11 bases and J lost 4 bases. This CDR3 contains 12 residues. The CDR3 here is CAGLDRGYGYTF. Here the CDR3 DNA reads TGTGCCGGACTGGACAGGGGCTATGGCTACACCTTC.

This clone has just a few counts. The chain employs TRBV7-7 and TRBJ2-7, with 12 bases fitting TRBD2. J lost 4 bases, V lost 5 bases, and 3 bases had no gene match. Per the germline V gene, CDR1 is SSHAT and CDR2 is FNYEAQ (reference sequence). The CDR3 is 14 residues long. CDR3: CASSKGTSGYEQYF. The CDR3 DNA sequence: TGTGCCAGCAGCAAAGGGACTAGCGGGTACGAGCAGTACTTC. Complete variable domain (other parts from reference TRBV7-7 and TRBJ2-7): GAGVSQSPRYKVTKRGQDVTLRCDPISSHATLYWYQQALGQGPEFLTYFNYEAQPDKSGLPSDRFSAERPEGSISTLTIQRTEQRDSAMYRCASSKGTSGYEQYFGPGTRLTVT.

This clone was seen only a few times. The gene calls are TRBV2 and TRBJ2-1; 8 bases are shared with TRBD1. J was trimmed by 6 bases and V by 6 bases; bases with no gene match: 4. This CDR3 spans 13 amino acids. The germline gives CDR1 SNHLY, CDR2 FYNNEI. For the CDR3, the DNA is TGTGCCAGCAGGGACAGGGTAATCAATGAGCAGTTCTTC. Translated: CASRDRVINEQFF.

V gene TRBV29-1 combines with J gene TRBJ2-3; 10 nucleotides agree with TRBD2. CDR3 length: 12 residues. CDR1 and CDR2 (germline): SQVTM, ANQGSEA. The ends lost 7 bases at V and 5 bases at J; junction bases unmatched: 3. CDR3 sequence: CSARLAGDTQYF. CDR3 nucleotides: TGCAGCGCTAGACTAGCGGGAGATACGCAGTATTTT.

The rearrangement links TRBV9 to TRBJ2-2; D unclear. With 1 base removed from V and 7 bases from J, the gap between germline ends came to 11 bases. This CDR3 is 14 amino acids long. Germline V CDR1 and CDR2: SGDLS, YYNGEE. The CDR3, as DNA: TGTGCCAGCAGCGTACTAGACTTAGGCGGGGAGCTGTTTTTT. Translating it yields CASSVLDLGGELFF.

The chain combines TRBV19 with TRBJ1-1, with TRBD1 matching 7 bases. Germline assignment: CDR1 LNHDA and CDR2 SQIVND (reference sequence). J lost 1 base, V lost 5 bases, and 4 bases had no gene match. This CDR3 has 14 amino acids. CDR3: CASSSQGRNTEAFF. CDR3 in DNA: TGTGCCAGTAGTTCACAGGGGAGGAACACTGAAGCTTTCTTT.

The genes are TRBV10-3 and TRBJ1-3; D remains unclear. The V end was cut by 7 bases, the J end by 0 bases, with 7 bases between. Germline CDR1 ENHRY, CDR2 SYGVKD. The CDR3 sequence is 13 residues long. Written as DNA, the CDR3 is TGTGCCATCACGAGTGCCTCTGGAAACACCATATATTTT. Translation: CAITSASGNTIYF.

The gene calls are TRBV7-9 and TRBJ2-7; 8 positions match TRBD1. This CDR3 has 16 amino acids. Germline V gives CDR1 SEHNR, CDR2 FQNEAQ (reference sequence). The J segment lost 3 bases and the V segment lost 2 bases, leaving 9 bases of the junction unmatched. The CDR3 DNA follows: TGTGCCAGCAGCTTAAATCCGGACAGGGTAGGCTACGAGCAGTACTTC. Encoded protein: CASSLNPDRVGYEQYF.

Turning to this clone: Relative to the germline gene, one junction end is altered; a read error may explain this. The rearrangement uses TRBV4-3 and TRBJ1-2, with 10 bases aligning to TRBD1. The CDR3 length is 15 residues. The germline gives CDR1 LGHNA, CDR2 YSLEER. CDR3 residues: CASSPRTGGDYCYTF. The CDR3 DNA reads as TGCGCCAGCAGCCCAAGGACAGGGGGGGACTATTGCTACACCTTC.

This chain links TRBV10-3 with TRBJ2-7, with 10 bases that match TRBD1. This CDR3 contains 16 residues. Per germline, CDR1 ENHRY and CDR2 SYGVKD. The V gene end was trimmed by 2 bases and the J gene end by 5 bases; junction bases not matched to a gene: 9. This chain's CDR3 is CAISEEGQGPVDEQYF. The CDR3 nucleotides are TGTGCCATCAGTGAGGAGGGACAGGGGCCCGTAGACGAGCAGTACTTC.

The chain has TRBV5-4 and TRBJ1-2; D unresolved. V was pared by 0 bases and J by 2 bases, with 5 bases between. CDR1 and CDR2 from the germline V gene are SGHNT and YYREEE (reference sequence). This CDR3 is 13 amino acids long. This CDR3 is CASSLVQNYGYTF. CDR3 coding DNA: TGTGCCAGCAGCTTGGTTCAGAACTATGGCTACACCTTC. Together with reference TRBV5-4 and TRBJ1-2, the CDR3 gives the full variable domain: ETGVTQSPTHLIKTRGQQVTLRCSSQSGHNTVSWYQQALGQGPQFIFQYYREEENGRGNFPPRFSGLQFPNYSSELNVNALELDDSALYLCASSLVQNYGYTFGSGTRLTVV.

This sequence joins TRBV7-2 and TRBJ2-2; no clear D gene. Germline CDR1 SGHTA, CDR2 FQGNSA. V was shortened by 6 bases and J by 1 base, with 9 bases between the two germline ends. CDR3 length equals 14 residues. The CDR3 DNA sequence: TGTGCCAGCAGAGCCCCGGGGAACACCGGGGAGCTGTTTTTT. Protein product: CASRAPGNTGELFF.